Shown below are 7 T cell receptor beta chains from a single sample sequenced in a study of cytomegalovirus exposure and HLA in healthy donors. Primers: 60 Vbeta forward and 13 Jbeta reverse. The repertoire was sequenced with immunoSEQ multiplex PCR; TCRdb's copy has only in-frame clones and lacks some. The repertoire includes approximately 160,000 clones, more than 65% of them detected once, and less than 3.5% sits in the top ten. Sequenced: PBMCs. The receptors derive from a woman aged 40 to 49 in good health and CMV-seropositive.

The CDR3 spells CASSITGRDIYF. Written as DNA, the CDR3 is TGTGCCAGTAGTATAACTGGGCGGGACATATATTTT. V usage is TRBV19 and J usage is TRBJ1-3; D gene unclear. V was trimmed by 2 bases and J by 12 bases, leaving 11 bases between them. The length of the CDR3 is 12 residues. In germline, CDR1 is LNHDA, CDR2 SQIVND (reference sequence).

In DNA, the CDR3 is TGTGCCAGCCTTGCCTTCAGAAATGAGCAGTTCTTC. Its protein product is CASLAFRNEQFF. This chain connects TRBV2 to TRBJ2-1, with D unclear. This CDR3 has 12 residues. Trimming took off 8 bases at V and 7 bases at J, with 12 bases between the two ends. Germline-derived CDR1 and CDR2 are SNHLY and FYNNEI.

The CDR3: CARSLGQGRFPGANVLTF. In DNA form, the CDR3 reads TGTGCCAGAAGCTTGGGGCAGGGAAGGTTCCCTGGGGCCAACGTCCTGACTTTC. This chain uses TRBV5-3 with TRBJ2-6, with D possibly matching TRBD1 (5 bases). TRBV5-3 is an ORF; its function is uncertain. This CDR3 has 18 amino acids. The V end lost 0 bases, the J end lost 2 bases, and 15 bases lay between the germline ends.

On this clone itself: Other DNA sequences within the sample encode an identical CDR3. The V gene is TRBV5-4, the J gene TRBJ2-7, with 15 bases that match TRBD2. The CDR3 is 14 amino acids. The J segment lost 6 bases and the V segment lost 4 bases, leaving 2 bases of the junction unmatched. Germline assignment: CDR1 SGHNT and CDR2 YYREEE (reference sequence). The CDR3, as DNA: TGTGCCAGCAGCCTGGGACTAGCGGGGGGCGAGCAGTACTTC. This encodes CASSLGLAGGEQYF.

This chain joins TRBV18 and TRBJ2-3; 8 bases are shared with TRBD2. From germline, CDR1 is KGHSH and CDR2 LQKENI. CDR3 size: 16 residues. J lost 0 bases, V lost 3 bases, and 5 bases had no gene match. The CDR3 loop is CASSPISGGSTDTQYF. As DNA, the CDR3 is TGTGCCAGCTCACCGATCAGCGGGGGTAGCACAGATACGCAGTATTTT.

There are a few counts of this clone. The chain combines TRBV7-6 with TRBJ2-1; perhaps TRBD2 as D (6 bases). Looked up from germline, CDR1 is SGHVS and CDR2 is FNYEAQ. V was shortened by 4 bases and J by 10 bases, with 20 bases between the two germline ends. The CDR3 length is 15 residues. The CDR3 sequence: CASSYPGDSLGEQFF. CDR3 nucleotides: TGTGCCAGCAGCTATCCCGGGGACTCCCTAGGCGAGCAGTTCTTC.

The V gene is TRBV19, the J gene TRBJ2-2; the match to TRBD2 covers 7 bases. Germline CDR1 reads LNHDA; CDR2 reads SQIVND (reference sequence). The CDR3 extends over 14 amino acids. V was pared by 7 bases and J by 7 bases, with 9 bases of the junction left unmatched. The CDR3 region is CASTSGTGGGELFF. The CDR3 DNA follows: TGTGCCAGTACGAGCGGGACGGGGGGCGGGGAGCTGTTTTTT. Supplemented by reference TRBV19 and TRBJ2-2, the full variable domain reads DGGITQSPKYLFRKEGQNVTLSCEQNLNHDAMYWYRQDPGQGLRLIYYSQIVNDFQKGDIAEGYSVSREKKESFPLTVTSAQKNPTAFYLCASTSGTGGGELFFGEGSRLTVL.